This TCR beta chain came from a study of T cells in Graves' hyperthyroidism and ophthalmopathy. Study-wide results and caveats: Most clonotypes expanded in the thyroid (above 0.001) were also present in blood.

Germline V gene data show CDR1 as ENHRY and CDR2 as SYGVKD. The CDR3 consists of 15 residues. J lost 3 bases, V lost 10 bases, and 14 bases had no gene match. In the case of this clonotype: Its specificity is unknown.

Amplified TCR beta CDR3 regions came from RNA transcripts. First-round RT-PCR targeting the TCR CDR3 was performed with the HTBI primer set. Each CDR3 protein gets one entry after TCRdb re-called the multiplex PCR reads with MiXCR. The sample includes 550,000 to 700,000 distinct CDR3 sequences, roughly 50% seen only once; the top ten take 15% to 20%. The chain is built from TRBV10-3 and TRBJ2-7; 8 bases map to TRBD1. Sequenced input: peripheral blood or thyroid tissue (not recorded which). This receptor was taken from an adult woman with Graves' disease, either hyperthyroidism or ophthalmopathy (not recorded which). CDR3: CATSGGGTDIYEQYF. The CDR3 DNA reads as TGTGCCACCTCAGGGGGCGGGACCGACATCTACGAGCAGTACTTC.